This note documents a single TCR beta chain sequence. As processed by the authors: Amplified reference gene primers provided the basis for estimating nucleated cell counts. Sequenced by immunoSEQ multiplex PCR; TCRdb stores in-frame clones only, minus some. Clone size and V and J calls were adopted from that table, with D and trimming inferred from the DNA. Of some 300,000 clones listed, approximately 86% were seen once; the top ten hold 13%. This sample stems from a study of blood T cell repertoires in COVID-19. On the study more broadly: Sites in the United States, Italy and Spain provided acute and convalescent COVID-19 samples.

Sequenced: peripheral blood. The TCR originated in a woman in her 70s with COVID-19, enrolled during active disease.

This chain's CDR3 is CASSTPPGQGFYEQYF. The CDR3 DNA reads TGTGCCAGTAGTACACCTCCGGGACAGGGGTTTTACGAGCAGTACTTC. The chain employs TRBV19 and TRBJ2-7; 10 positions match TRBD1. The ends lost 4 bases at V and 4 bases at J; junction bases unmatched: 10. CDR3 length equals 16 residues. Germline lookup yields CDR1 LNHDA and CDR2 SQIVND (reference sequence).